This TCR beta chain is from a study of regulatory T cells in long-lasting Graves disease. Noted time point: newly diagnosed GD, antithyroid drugs for less than 3 months. Researchers made the TCR library from RNA that was extracted from PBMCs. In building TCR beta libraries, iRepertoire HTBI primers were used together with Arm-PCR of CDR3 regions. Each CDR3 protein gets one entry after TCRdb re-called the multiplex PCR reads with MiXCR. The repertoire includes roughly 380,000 distinct CDR3 sequences, roughly a sixth of them detected once, and 20% to 25% sits in the top ten. The germline V gene encodes CDR1 MNHEY and CDR2 SMNVEV (reference sequence). V was clipped by 5 bases and J by 5 bases, with 19 bases between them. This CDR3 contains 15 residues. This clonotype was counted at least ten times.

The clonotype comes from a female donor with Graves disease. The material sequenced was peripheral blood mononuclear cells (PBMCs), taken at new diagnosis, from a patient treated with antithyroid drugs. The V call is TRBV27, the J call TRBJ2-7, with a tentative D call TRBD2 (6 bases). The CDR3 spells CASSKSGTGVDEQYF. The CDR3, as DNA: TGTGCCAGCAGTAAATCCGGGACTGGGGTCGACGAGCAGTACTTC.